This note documents a single TCR beta chain sequence. What it binds is unknown. Samples left unsorted employed roughly 90 million PBMCs for genomic DNA. The entry originates in a study of shared clonotypes between healthy human individuals. For each subset, genomic DNA was distributed in equal portions over several immunoSEQ plates. Every unsorted PBMC PCR replicate was loaded with around 0.3 ug DNA, roughly 32,000 T cell genomes. Generated by immunoSEQ multiplex PCR, the TCRdb table keeps only in-frame clones and is missing some. Here the sample spans roughly 490,000 clones, roughly 85% being singletons. The CDR3 has 16 amino acids. CDR1 and CDR2 from the germline V gene are MGHRA and YSYEKL. The V gene end was trimmed by 0 bases and the J gene end by 7 bases; junction bases not matched to a gene: 9. Study-wide results and limits: Only blood was sampled, and tissue TCR repertoires likely differ from blood ones.

The sample consisted of PBMCs. This rearrangement joins TRBV4-1 to TRBJ1-5; 7 positions agree with TRBD1. This receptor was identified in a woman in her forties in good health. Some clones in this sample may be carry-over from other donors' samples. DNA for the CDR3: TGCGCCAGCAGCCAAGATTGGGCAGGGGGACGACAGCCCCAGCATTTT. Translated: CASSQDWAGGRQPQHF.